Below, 2 T cell receptor beta chains from the same sample are listed, as sequenced in a study of OX40 agonist ivuxolimab in advanced cancers. Only in-frame clones appear in the TCRdb table, and some are missing; sequencing was by immunoSEQ multiplex PCR. The sample has around 12,000 clones, 65% to 80% seen once; the top ten hold about 16%. Sequencing used CD4+ or CD8+ T cells sorted from blood, obtained in a trial of the OX40 agonist ivuxolimab. Receptors were obtained from an adult with an advanced solid tumor such as melanoma, head and neck, liver or kidney cancer.

The chain has TRBV4-1 and TRBJ1-2, with 7 bases lining up with TRBD1. Trimming at V came to 2 bases and at J to 4 bases, leaving 4 bases not matched to a gene. The CDR3 has 14 amino acids. Germline V gene lookup returns CDR1 MGHRA and CDR2 YSYEKL. CDR3 DNA sequence: TGCGCCAGCAGCCAAACAGGGGACCCCTATGGCTACACCTTC. Its translation: CASSQTGDPYGYTF.

The chain employs TRBV30 and TRBJ2-1, with 10 nucleotides matching TRBD2. The CDR3 has 16 amino acids. CDR1 GTSNPN and CDR2 SVGIG come from the germline V gene (reference sequence). Trimming at V came to 0 bases and at J to 8 bases, leaving 10 bases not matched to a gene. The CDR3 DNA reads TGTGCCTGGAGTGTGGGGACTAGCGCCACGGACGATGAGCAGTTCTTC. It is translated as CAWSVGTSATDDEQFF.